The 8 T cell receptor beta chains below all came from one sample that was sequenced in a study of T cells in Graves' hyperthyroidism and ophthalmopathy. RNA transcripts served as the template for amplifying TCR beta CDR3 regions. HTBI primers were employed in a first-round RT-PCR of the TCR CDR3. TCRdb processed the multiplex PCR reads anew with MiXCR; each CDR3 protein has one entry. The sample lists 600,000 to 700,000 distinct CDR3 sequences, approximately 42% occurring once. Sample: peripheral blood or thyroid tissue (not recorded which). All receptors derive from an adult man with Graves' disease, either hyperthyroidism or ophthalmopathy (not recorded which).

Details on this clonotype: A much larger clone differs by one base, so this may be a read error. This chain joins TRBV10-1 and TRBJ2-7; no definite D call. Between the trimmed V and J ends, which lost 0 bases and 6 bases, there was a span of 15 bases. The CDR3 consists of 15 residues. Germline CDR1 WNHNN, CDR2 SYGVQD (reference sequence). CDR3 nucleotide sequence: TGCGCCAGCAGTGAGTCGACTCTTATGGGATTCGAGCAGTACTTC. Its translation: CASSESTLMGFEQYF.

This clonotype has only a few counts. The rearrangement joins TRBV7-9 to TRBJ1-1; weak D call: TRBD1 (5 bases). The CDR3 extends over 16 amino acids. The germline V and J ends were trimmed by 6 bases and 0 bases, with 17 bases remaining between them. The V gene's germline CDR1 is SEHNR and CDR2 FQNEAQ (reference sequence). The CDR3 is CASSEGQGPMNTEAFF. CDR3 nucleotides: TGTGCCAGCAGTGAAGGGCAGGGACCCATGAACACTGAAGCTTTCTTT.

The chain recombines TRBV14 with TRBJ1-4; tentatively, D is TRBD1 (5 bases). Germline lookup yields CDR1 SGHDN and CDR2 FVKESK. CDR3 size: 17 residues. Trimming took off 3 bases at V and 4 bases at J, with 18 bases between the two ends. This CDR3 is CASSQYDPGTGNEKLFF. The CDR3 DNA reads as TGTGCCAGCAGCCAGTACGACCCCGGGACGGGTAATGAAAAACTGTTTTTT.

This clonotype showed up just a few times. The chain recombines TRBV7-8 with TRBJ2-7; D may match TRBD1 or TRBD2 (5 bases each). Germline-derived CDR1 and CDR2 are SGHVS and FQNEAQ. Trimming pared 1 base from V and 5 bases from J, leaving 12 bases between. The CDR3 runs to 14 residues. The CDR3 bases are TGTGCCAGCAGCTTAGGCTTACGGGGACACGAGCAGTACTTC. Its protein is CASSLGLRGHEQYF.

In nucleotides, the CDR3 is TGTGCCAGCAGTGCTAGTGGCACCTCTGGAAACACCATATATTTT. Amino acid sequence: CASSASGTSGNTIYF. This chain links TRBV25-1 with TRBJ1-3; D not resolved. V shed 4 bases and J shed 0 bases, with 10 bases lying between them. This CDR3 is built from 15 residues. CDR1 and CDR2 (germline): MGHDK, SYGVNS.

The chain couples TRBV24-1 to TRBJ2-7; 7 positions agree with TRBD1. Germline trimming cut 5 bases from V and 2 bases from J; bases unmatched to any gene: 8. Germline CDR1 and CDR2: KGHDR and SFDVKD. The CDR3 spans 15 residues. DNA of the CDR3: TGTGCCACCAGTGCCGGGACAGACAATGCCTACGAGCAGTACTTC. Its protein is CATSAGTDNAYEQYF.

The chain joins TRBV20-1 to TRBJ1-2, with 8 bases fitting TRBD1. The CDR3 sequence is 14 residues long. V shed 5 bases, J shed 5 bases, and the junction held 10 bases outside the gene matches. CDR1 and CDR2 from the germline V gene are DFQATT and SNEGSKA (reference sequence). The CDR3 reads CSAGAVDRGYGYTF. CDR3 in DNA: TGCAGTGCTGGAGCCGTCGACAGGGGATATGGCTACACCTTC.

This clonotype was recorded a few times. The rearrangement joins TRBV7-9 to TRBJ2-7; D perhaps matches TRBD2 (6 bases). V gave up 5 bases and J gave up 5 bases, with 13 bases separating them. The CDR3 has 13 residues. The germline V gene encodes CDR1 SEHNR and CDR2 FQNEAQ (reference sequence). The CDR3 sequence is CASSLLGLDEQYF. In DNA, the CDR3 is TGTGCCAGCAGCCTATTGGGACTTGACGAGCAGTACTTC.